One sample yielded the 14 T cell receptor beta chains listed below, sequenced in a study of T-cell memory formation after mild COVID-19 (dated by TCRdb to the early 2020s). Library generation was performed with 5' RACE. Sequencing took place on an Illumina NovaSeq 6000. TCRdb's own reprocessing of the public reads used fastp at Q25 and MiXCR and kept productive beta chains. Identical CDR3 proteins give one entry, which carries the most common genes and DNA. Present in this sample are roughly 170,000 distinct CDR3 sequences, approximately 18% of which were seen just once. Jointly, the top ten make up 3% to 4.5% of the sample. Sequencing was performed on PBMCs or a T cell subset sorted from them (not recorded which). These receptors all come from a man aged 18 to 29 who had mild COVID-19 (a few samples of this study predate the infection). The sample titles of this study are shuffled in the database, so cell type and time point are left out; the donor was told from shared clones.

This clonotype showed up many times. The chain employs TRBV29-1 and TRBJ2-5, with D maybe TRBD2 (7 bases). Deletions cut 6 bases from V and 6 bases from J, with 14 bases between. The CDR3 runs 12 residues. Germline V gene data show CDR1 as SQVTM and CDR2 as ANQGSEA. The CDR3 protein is CSVGGGAKTQYF. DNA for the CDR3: TGCAGCGTAGGAGGGGGGGCGAAGACCCAGTACTTC.

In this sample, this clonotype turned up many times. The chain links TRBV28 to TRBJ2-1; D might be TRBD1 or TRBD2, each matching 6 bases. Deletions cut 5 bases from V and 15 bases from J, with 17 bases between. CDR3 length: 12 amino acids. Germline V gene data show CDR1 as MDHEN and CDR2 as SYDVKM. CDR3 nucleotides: TGTGCCAGCAGTCAGGGGACTGCCCGACCGTTCTTC. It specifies CASSQGTARPFF.

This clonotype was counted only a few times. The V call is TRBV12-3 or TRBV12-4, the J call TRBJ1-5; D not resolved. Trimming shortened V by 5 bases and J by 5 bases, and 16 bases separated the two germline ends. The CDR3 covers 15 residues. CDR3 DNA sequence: TGTGCCAGCAGTAGATTCCTACGTTCTGATCAGCCCCAGCATTTT. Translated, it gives CASSRFLRSDQPQHF.

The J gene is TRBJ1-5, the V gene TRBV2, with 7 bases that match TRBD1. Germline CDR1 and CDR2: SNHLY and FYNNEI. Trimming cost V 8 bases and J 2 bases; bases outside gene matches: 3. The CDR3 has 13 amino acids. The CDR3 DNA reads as TGTGCCAGCGGTCAGGGGGGCAATCAGCCCCAGCATTTT. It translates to CASGQGGNQPQHF.

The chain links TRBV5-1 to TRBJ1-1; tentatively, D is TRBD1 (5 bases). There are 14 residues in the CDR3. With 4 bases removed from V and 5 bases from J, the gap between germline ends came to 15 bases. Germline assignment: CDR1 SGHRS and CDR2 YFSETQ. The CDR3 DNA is TGCGCCAGCAGCAAGGGGATGGGGAAAACTGAAGCTTTCTTT. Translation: CASSKGMGKTEAFF.

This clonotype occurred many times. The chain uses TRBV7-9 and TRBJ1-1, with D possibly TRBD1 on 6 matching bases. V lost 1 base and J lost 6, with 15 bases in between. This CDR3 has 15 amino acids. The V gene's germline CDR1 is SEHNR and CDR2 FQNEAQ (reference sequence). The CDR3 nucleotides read TGTGCCAGCAGCTTAGAGGGTTCAGGGGAGTCTGAAGCTTTCTTT. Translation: CASSLEGSGESEAFF.

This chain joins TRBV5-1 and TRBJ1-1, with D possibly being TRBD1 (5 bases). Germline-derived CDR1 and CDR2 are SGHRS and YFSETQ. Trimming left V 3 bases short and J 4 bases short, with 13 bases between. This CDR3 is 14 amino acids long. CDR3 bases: TGCGCCAGCAGCTACAAACAGAGGGGCACTGAAGCTTTCTTT. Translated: CASSYKQRGTEAFF. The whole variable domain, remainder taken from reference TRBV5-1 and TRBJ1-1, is KAGVTQTPRYLIKTRGQQVTLSCSPISGHRSVSWYQQTPGQGLQFLFEYFSETQRNKGNFPGRFSGRQFSNSRSEMNVSTLELGDSALYLCASSYKQRGTEAFFGQGTRLTVV.

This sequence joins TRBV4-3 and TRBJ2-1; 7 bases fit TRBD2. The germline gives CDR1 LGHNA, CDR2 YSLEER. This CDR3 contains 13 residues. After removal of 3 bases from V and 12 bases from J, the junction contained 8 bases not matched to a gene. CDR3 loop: CASSHLSGEGQFF. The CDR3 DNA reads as TGCGCCAGCAGCCACTTATCGGGGGAGGGGCAGTTCTTC.

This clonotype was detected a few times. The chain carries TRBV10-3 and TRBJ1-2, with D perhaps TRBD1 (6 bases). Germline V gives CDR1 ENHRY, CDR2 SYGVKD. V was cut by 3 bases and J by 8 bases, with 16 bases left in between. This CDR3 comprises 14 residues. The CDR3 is CAISDGWTEGGYTF. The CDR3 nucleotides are TGTGCCATCAGTGATGGGTGGACAGAAGGAGGCTACACCTTC.

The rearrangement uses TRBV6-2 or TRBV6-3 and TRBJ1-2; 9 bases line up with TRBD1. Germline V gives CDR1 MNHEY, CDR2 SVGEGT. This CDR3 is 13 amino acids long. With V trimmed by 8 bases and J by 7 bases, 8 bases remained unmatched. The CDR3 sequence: CASAGQGRPGYTF. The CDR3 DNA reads TGTGCCAGCGCGGGACAGGGTCGGCCTGGCTACACCTTC.

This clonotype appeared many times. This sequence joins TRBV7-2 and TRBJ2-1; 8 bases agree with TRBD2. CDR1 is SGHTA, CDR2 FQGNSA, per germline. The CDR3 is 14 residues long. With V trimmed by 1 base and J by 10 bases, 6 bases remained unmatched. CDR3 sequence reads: CASSLGRGDGEQFF. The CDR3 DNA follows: TGTGCCAGCAGCTTAGGGCGGGGGGACGGGGAGCAGTTCTTC.

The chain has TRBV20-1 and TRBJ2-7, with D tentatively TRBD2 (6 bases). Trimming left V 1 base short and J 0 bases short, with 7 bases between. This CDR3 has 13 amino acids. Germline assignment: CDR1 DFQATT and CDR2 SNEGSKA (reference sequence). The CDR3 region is CSARAAGSYEQYF. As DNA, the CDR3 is TGCAGTGCTAGAGCAGCGGGCTCCTACGAGCAGTACTTC.

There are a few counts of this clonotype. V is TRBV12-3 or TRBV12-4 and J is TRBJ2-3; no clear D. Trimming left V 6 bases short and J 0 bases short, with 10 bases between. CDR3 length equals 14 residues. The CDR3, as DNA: TGTGCCAGCAGGCAGACCGTTAGCACAGATACGCAGTATTTT. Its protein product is CASRQTVSTDTQYF.

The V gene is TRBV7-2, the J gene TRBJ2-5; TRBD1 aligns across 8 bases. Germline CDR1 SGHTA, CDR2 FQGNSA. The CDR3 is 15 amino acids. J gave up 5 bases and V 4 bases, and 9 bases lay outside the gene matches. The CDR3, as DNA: TGTGCCAGCAGCTCCAGGACAGGGACGTACGAGACCCAGTACTTC. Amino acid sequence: CASSSRTGTYETQYF.